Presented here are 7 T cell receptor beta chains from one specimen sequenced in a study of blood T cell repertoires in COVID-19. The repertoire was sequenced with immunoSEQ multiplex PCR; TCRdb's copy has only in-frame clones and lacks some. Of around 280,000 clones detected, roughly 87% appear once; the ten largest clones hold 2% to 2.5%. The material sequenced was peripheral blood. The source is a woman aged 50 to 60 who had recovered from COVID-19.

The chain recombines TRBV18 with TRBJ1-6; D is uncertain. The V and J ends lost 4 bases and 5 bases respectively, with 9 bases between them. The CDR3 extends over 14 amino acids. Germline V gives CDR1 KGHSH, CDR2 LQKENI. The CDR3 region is CASSRLPDNSPLHF. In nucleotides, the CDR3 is TGTGCCAGCTCACGGCTGCCAGATAATTCACCCCTCCACTTT.

The CDR3, as DNA: TGTGCCAGCAGAACGGCGGGGGGCGCGATCTATGGCTACACCTTC. As protein: CASRTAGGAIYGYTF. The chain has TRBV6-5 and TRBJ1-2, with D tentatively TRBD1 (6 bases). Trimming stripped 6 bases from V and 4 bases from J, with 18 bases between. CDR3 length: 15 amino acids. Germline V lookup: CDR1 MNHEY, CDR2 SVGAGI.

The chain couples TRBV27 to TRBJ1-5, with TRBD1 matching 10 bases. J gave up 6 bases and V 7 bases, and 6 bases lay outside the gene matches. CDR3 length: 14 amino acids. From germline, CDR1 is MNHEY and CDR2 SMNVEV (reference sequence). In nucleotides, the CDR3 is TGTGCCAGCACCCCTTGGACAGGGGGTCAGCCCCAGCATTTT. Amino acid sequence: CASTPWTGGQPQHF.

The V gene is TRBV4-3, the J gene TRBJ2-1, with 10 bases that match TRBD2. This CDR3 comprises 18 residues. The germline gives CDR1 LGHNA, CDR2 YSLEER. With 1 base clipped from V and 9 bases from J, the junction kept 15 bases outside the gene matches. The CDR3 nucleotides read TGCGCCAGCAGCCAAGCCCCAGCGGGAGGGCCGGTCTGGGGTGAGCAGTTCTTC. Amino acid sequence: CASSQAPAGGPVWGEQFF.

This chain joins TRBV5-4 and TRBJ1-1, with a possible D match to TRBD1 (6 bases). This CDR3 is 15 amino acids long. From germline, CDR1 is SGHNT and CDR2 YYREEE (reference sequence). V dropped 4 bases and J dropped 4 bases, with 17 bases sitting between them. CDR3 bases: TGTGCCAGCAGCCCCGGGGGGGCGCGGGGCACTGAAGCTTTCTTT. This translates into CASSPGGARGTEAFF.

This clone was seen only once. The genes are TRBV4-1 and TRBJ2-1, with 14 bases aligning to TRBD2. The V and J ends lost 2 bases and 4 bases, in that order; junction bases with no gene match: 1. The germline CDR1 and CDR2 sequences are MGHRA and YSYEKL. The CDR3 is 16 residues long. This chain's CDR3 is CASSQRLAGGYNEQFF. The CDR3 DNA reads TGCGCCAGCAGCCAAAGACTAGCGGGGGGGTACAATGAGCAGTTCTTC.

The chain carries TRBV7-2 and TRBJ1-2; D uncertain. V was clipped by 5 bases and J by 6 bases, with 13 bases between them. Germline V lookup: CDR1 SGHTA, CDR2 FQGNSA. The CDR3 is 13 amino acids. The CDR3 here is CASSVTWSDGYTF. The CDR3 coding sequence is TGTGCCAGCAGCGTGACCTGGAGTGATGGCTACACCTTC.